This T cell receptor (beta chain) is drawn from a study of blood T cell repertoires in COVID-19. Germline V lookup: CDR1 KGHDR, CDR2 SFDVKD. J lost 5 bases, V lost 4 bases, and 3 bases had no gene match. The CDR3 loop spans 15 amino acids. In the source study's methods: By means of reference gene primer amplification, nucleated cell counts were estimated. Produced via immunoSEQ multiplex PCR; TCRdb's table is partial and in-frame only. D and trimming were read from the DNA, whereas the V and J calls and clone size are those reported in that table. The sample has 250,000 to 350,000 clones, 80% to 90% seen once.

Sequencing used peripheral blood. The sequence was collected from a woman between 45 and 60 years old who had recovered from COVID-19. The V call is TRBV24-1, the J call TRBJ2-1, with 11 bases that match TRBD2. CDR3 in amino acids: CATSEGLAVDNEQFF. DNA of the CDR3: TGTGCCACCAGTGAGGGACTAGCGGTCGACAATGAGCAGTTCTTC.